This T cell receptor beta chain was documented in a study of type 1 and type 2 diabetes patients. All diabetic donors were classified as either type 1 or type 2 diabetes. The PCR template was genomic DNA. Amplification of the beta chain CDR3 used 30 forward and 13 reverse multiplex primers. MiXCR, run by TCRdb on the multiplex PCR reads, gives a single entry per CDR3 protein. Of about 250,000 distinct CDR3 sequences detected, roughly 48% appear once; the ten largest clones hold roughly 15%. In germline, CDR1 is MDHEN, CDR2 SYDVKM. This CDR3 comprises 17 residues. The sequence came from a man between 18 and 29 years old with type 2 diabetes. The sequencing input was peripheral blood mononuclear cells (PBMCs). The chain carries TRBV28 and TRBJ2-5, with 8 positions matching TRBD2. The last part of the DNA fits TRBJ2-1 better; the J call may be wrong. The DNA of the CDR3 is TGTGCCAGCAGTTTTGGTAGGGGAGTTAGCGGGATCTATGAGCAGTTCTTC. Residues: CASSFGRGVSGIYEQFF.